This T cell receptor (beta chain) stems from a study of beta chain features in type 1 diabetes. Study-level information: Examination covered roughly 100,000,000 sorted cells spanning all samples. General study points: Moderately but significantly shorter TCRB CDR3s were found in Type 1 diabetes patients in all four CD4+ subsets.

With regard to this clone: Its antigen is not known.

Germline CDR1 is SGHTA and CDR2 is FQGNSA. CDR3 length: 12 residues. Trimming removed 6 bases at V and 1 base at J, with 6 bases between. Of the isolated RNA, all was reverse transcribed, and so the sequenced material was expressed TCRB transcripts. Millions of reads, on average, came from each naive, central memory and regulatory T cell sample. Generated by immunoSEQ multiplex PCR, the TCRdb table keeps only in-frame clones and is missing some. The sample lists 140,000 to 150,000 clones; around 50% were seen once. Sequenced input: Tregs from blood. The chain uses TRBV7-2 and TRBJ1-1; D uncertain. The sequence came from a man in his late teens or twenties in good health. The CDR3 DNA follows: TGTGCCAGCAGACCGAGGAACACTGAAGCTTTCTTT. Its protein product is CASRPRNTEAFF.